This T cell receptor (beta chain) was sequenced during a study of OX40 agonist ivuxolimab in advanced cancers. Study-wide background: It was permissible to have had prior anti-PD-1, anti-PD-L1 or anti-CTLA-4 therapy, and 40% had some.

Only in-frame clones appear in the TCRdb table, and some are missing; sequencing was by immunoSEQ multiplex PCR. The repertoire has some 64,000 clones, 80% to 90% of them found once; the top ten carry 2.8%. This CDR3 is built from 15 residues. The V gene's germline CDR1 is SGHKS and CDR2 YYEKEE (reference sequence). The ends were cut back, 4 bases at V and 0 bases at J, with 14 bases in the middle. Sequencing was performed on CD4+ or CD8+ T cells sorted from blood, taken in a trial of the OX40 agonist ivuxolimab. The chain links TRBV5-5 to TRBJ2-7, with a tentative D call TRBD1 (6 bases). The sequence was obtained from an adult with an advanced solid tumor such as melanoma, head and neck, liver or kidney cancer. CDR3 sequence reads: CASSRRQDLSYEQYF. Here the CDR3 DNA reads TGTGCCAGCAGCAGAAGACAGGACCTCTCCTACGAGCAGTACTTC.